This entry lists 24 T cell receptor beta chains sequenced from one sample in a study of CD8 T cells in Susac syndrome. An amount of RNA that ranged from roughly 0.5 to 1 ug was reverse transcribed with random hexamers. One entry per CDR3 protein results from TCRdb running MiXCR on the immunoSEQ multiplex PCR reads. The sample carries approximately 190,000 distinct CDR3 sequences, 85% to 95% recorded once. Sequenced material: CD8+ T cells from PBMCs. The receptors were sampled from a human donor with Susac syndrome.

The CDR3 is CAISRPWGAEADTQYF. The CDR3 DNA is TGTGCCATCTCTCGCCCTTGGGGGGCCGAGGCAGATACGCAGTATTTT. The chain joins TRBV28 to TRBJ2-3, with D perhaps assigned TRBD1 or TRBD2 (6 bases each). This CDR3 spans 16 amino acids. Germline values: CDR1 MDHEN, CDR2 SYDVKM. V was clipped by 10 bases and J by 4 bases, with 24 bases between them.

The chain is built from TRBV12-3 or TRBV12-4 and TRBJ2-1; D is perhaps TRBD1 (5 bases). Trimming stripped 3 bases from V and 13 bases from J, with 13 bases between. The CDR3 has 12 residues. The chain's CDR3 is CASSFRTHTQFF. CDR3 coding DNA: TGTGCCAGCAGTTTCCGGACACATACCCAGTTCTTC.

The DNA for the CDR3 is TGTGCCAGCAGCGTAGGATCGGGGGATACGCAGTATTTT. It specifies CASSVGSGDTQYF. The rearrangement joins TRBV9 to TRBJ2-3; D possibly corresponds to TRBD2 (5 bases). The germline V gene has CDR1 SGDLS and CDR2 YYNGEE. The CDR3 spans 13 residues. V was cut by 0 bases and J by 6 bases, with 8 bases left in between.

This clonotype was counted a single time. The V gene is TRBV3-1, the J gene TRBJ2-1; TRBD2 matches at 8 bases. V trimming: 0 bases; J trimming: 8 bases; junction bases outside the gene matches: 15. The CDR3 is made up of 18 amino acids. The germline V gene has CDR1 LGHDT and CDR2 YNNKEL (reference sequence). CDR3 protein: CASSQEDEREIILYEQFF. The CDR3 DNA sequence: TGTGCCAGCAGCCAAGAGGATGAGCGGGAGATCATTCTCTATGAGCAGTTCTTC.

The rearrangement uses TRBV13 and TRBJ2-4, with D possibly TRBD1 on 8 matching bases. This CDR3 is 17 amino acids long. Trimming left V 0 bases short and J 4 bases short, with 16 bases between. Germline V lookup: CDR1 PRHDT, CDR2 FYEKMQ (reference sequence). The CDR3 loop reads CASSLGPTGEGKNIQYF. DNA for the CDR3: TGTGCCAGCAGCTTAGGCCCGACAGGGGAGGGTAAAAACATTCAGTACTTC.

This chain connects TRBV3-1 to TRBJ2-2; D tentatively fits TRBD1 or TRBD2 (5 bases each). V was pared by 4 bases and J by 6 bases, with 15 bases between. The CDR3 has 15 residues. CDR1 LGHDT and CDR2 YNNKEL come from the germline V gene (reference sequence). The DNA of the CDR3 is TGTGCCAGCAGCCCCAGCGAGGGGCGAGCCGGGGAGCTGTTTTTT. It specifies CASSPSEGRAGELFF.

This CDR3 is CASSLDPEMGETQYF. Here the CDR3 DNA reads TGCGCCAGCAGTCTAGACCCTGAGATGGGAGAGACCCAGTACTTC. The chain links TRBV23-1 to TRBJ2-5; D unresolved. TRBV23-1 qualifies as an ORF whose function is uncertain. The CDR3 is 15 amino acids. Trimming pared 4 bases from V and 4 bases from J, leaving 16 bases between.

The V call is TRBV9, the J call TRBJ1-3, with D unclear. From germline, CDR1 is SGDLS and CDR2 YYNGEE. The V and J ends lost 4 bases and 4 bases respectively, with 12 bases between them. The CDR3 spans 14 residues. The CDR3 spells CASSITPEGNTIYF. CDR3 DNA: TGTGCCAGCAGCATCACTCCAGAAGGAAACACCATATATTTT. Looking up the rest from reference TRBV9 and TRBJ1-3 gives the full variable domain: DSGVTQTPKHLITATGQRVTLRCSPRSGDLSVYWYQQSLDQGLQFLIQYYNGEERAKGNILERFSAQQFPDLHSELNLSSLELGDSALYFCASSITPEGNTIYFGEGSWLTVV.

The V gene is TRBV2, the J gene TRBJ2-7, with 8 bases lining up with TRBD2. The length of the CDR3 is 13 residues. Germline CDR1 is SNHLY and CDR2 is FYNNEI. V shed 6 bases and J 3 bases; nucleotides not matched to a gene: 4. The DNA of the CDR3 is TGTGCCAGCAGCGGGACTAGAGTCTACGAGCAGTACTTC. Translation gives CASSGTRVYEQYF.

The V call is TRBV12-3 or TRBV12-4, the J call TRBJ1-5, with D possibly TRBD1 on 5 matching bases. CDR3 size: 15 residues. With 6 bases removed from V and 5 bases from J, the gap between germline ends came to 17 bases. In DNA, the CDR3 is TGTGCCAGCAGGAGTTTAAAGGCAGGGTATCAGCCCCAGCATTTT. Translating gives CASRSLKAGYQPQHF.

The CDR3 spells CATRTWDGYTF. The CDR3 DNA reads TGTGCCACTAGGACATGGGATGGCTACACCTTC. The gene calls are TRBV27 and TRBJ1-2, with D possibly TRBD1 on 5 matching bases. With 10 bases removed from V and 6 bases from J, the gap between germline ends came to 12 bases. This CDR3 spans 11 amino acids. Germline V lookup: CDR1 MNHEY, CDR2 SMNVEV (reference sequence).

The V gene is TRBV3-1, the J gene TRBJ2-1; TRBD2 matches at 15 bases. With 5 bases clipped from V and 6 bases from J, the junction kept 8 bases outside the gene matches. Germline CDR1 is LGHDT and CDR2 is YNNKEL (reference sequence). This CDR3 comprises 17 residues. CDR3: CASSYGLAGGPSNEQFF. The CDR3 DNA is TGTGCCAGCAGCTATGGACTAGCGGGAGGGCCTTCCAATGAGCAGTTCTTC.

The chain links TRBV7-9 to TRBJ2-1; 10 positions match TRBD1. V lost 5 bases and J lost 8; bases outside the gene matches: 12. This CDR3 region has 16 residues. Germline CDR1 SEHNR, CDR2 FQNEAQ (reference sequence). CDR3 bases: TGTGCCAGCAGCCCCCGGTTGGACAGGGGGACCTATGAGCAGTTCTTC. Protein: CASSPRLDRGTYEQFF.

The chain combines TRBV29-1 with TRBJ1-5; 7 bases map to TRBD1. The length of the CDR3 is 13 residues. Trimming cost V 3 bases and J 4 bases; bases outside gene matches: 3. Germline V gene sequence: CDR1 SQVTM, CDR2 ANQGSEA. The DNA for the CDR3 is TGCAGCGTTGATACAGGGGCTAATCAGCCCCAGCATTTT. Translating it yields CSVDTGANQPQHF.

The rearrangement joins TRBV29-1 to TRBJ1-1; TRBD1 agrees at 7 bases. Germline V lookup: CDR1 SQVTM, CDR2 ANQGSEA. This CDR3 is 13 amino acids long. V dropped 4 bases and J dropped 3; count of bases not matched to a gene: 5. The CDR3: CSVVQGGDTEAFF. The CDR3 DNA follows: TGCAGCGTTGTTCAGGGGGGGGACACTGAAGCTTTCTTT.

The chain combines TRBV7-8 with TRBJ1-5; D not resolved. This CDR3 is built from 16 residues. Germline loops: CDR1 SGHVS, CDR2 FQNEAQ. The V end lost 5 bases, the J end lost 0 bases, and 14 bases lay between the germline ends. CDR3 sequence (DNA): TGTGCCAGCAGCCAAGGCTGGGGAGTTAGCAATCAGCCCCAGCATTTT. Translating gives CASSQGWGVSNQPQHF.

CDR3 residues: CASSLFTRKSEAFF. The CDR3, as DNA: TGTGCCAGCAGTTTATTTACACGGAAATCTGAAGCTTTCTTT. The V and J genes are TRBV28 and TRBJ1-1; unclear D gene. Trimming pared 1 base from V and 6 bases from J, leaving 12 bases between. The CDR3 runs 14 residues. Germline values: CDR1 MDHEN, CDR2 SYDVKM.

The chain is built from TRBV9 and TRBJ2-3; D gene ambiguous. CDR1 SGDLS and CDR2 YYNGEE come from the germline V gene. This CDR3 region has 12 residues. The ends were cut back, 3 bases at V and 2 bases at J, with 4 bases in the middle. CDR3 sequence (DNA): TGTGCCAGCAGCGAAATCACAGATACGCAGTATTTT. Translation: CASSEITDTQYF.

The V call is TRBV9, the J call TRBJ2-7; D assignment may be TRBD1 or TRBD2 (5 bases each). The CDR3 length is 14 residues. Germline lookup yields CDR1 SGDLS and CDR2 YYNGEE. Trimming removed 3 bases at V and 3 bases at J, with 13 bases between. CDR3 protein: CASSGRDGLYEQYF. The CDR3 DNA follows: TGTGCCAGCAGCGGCCGGGACGGACTCTACGAGCAGTACTTC.

V gene TRBV20-1 combines with J gene TRBJ2-7, with D unresolved. V was cut by 2 bases and J by 5 bases, with 13 bases left in between. The V gene's germline CDR1 is DFQATT and CDR2 SNEGSKA (reference sequence). The CDR3 consists of 13 residues. The CDR3 DNA reads TGCAGTGCTAGAAGGTCCCTAGACCACGAGCAGTACTTC. Translating gives CSARRSLDHEQYF.

This chain uses TRBV9 with TRBJ2-3; 13 bases are shared with TRBD2. After removal of 0 bases from V and 1 base from J, the junction contained 2 bases not matched to a gene. The CDR3 has 17 residues. Germline CDR1 SGDLS, CDR2 YYNGEE. CDR3 in amino acids: CASSVGGLAGGTDTQYF. In DNA, the CDR3 is TGTGCCAGCAGCGTAGGAGGACTAGCGGGAGGCACAGATACGCAGTATTTT.

This chain links TRBV10-1 with TRBJ2-7; TRBD1 matches 8 bases. V gave up 3 bases and J gave up 6 bases; unmatched junction bases: 13. CDR3 size: 16 residues. The germline CDR1 and CDR2 sequences are WNHNN and SYGVQD (reference sequence). CDR3 loop: CASSDLTGTGGTEQYF. DNA for the CDR3: TGCGCCAGCAGTGACCTGACCGGGACAGGAGGTACCGAGCAGTACTTC.

The chain is built from TRBV2 and TRBJ1-6; D might be TRBD1 (6 bases). Trimming removed 5 bases at V and 10 bases at J, with 15 bases between. From germline, CDR1 is SNHLY and CDR2 FYNNEI. This CDR3 contains 14 residues. The CDR3: CASSKTGGGSPLHF. CDR3 coding DNA: TGTGCCAGCAGTAAGACAGGTGGAGGATCACCCCTCCACTTT.

The chain links TRBV9 to TRBJ2-2; the match to TRBD2 covers 12 bases. The CDR3 covers 15 residues. The germline V gene encodes CDR1 SGDLS and CDR2 YYNGEE. J was trimmed by 5 bases and V by 3 bases; bases with no gene match: 2. The chain's CDR3 is CASSASGGATGELFF. The CDR3 coding sequence is TGTGCCAGCAGCGCTAGCGGGGGGGCGACCGGGGAGCTGTTTTTT. The full variable domain, with the rest looked up from reference TRBV9 and TRBJ2-2, is DSGVTQTPKHLITATGQRVTLRCSPRSGDLSVYWYQQSLDQGLQFLIQYYNGEERAKGNILERFSAQQFPDLHSELNLSSLELGDSALYFCASSASGGATGELFFGEGSRLTVL.